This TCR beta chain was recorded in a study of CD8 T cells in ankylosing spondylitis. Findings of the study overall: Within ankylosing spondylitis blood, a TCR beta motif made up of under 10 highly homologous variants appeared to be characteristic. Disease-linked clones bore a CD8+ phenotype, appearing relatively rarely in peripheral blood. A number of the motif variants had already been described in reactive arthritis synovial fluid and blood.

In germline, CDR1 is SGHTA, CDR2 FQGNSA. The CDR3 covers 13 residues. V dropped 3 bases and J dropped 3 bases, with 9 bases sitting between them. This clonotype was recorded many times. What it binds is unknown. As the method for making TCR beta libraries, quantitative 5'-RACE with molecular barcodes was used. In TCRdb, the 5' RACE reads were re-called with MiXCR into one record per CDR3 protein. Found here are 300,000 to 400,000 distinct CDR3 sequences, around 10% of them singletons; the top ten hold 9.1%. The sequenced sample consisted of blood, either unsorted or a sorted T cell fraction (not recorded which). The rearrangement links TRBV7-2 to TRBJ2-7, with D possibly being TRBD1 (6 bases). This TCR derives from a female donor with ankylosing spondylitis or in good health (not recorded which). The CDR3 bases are TGTGCCAGCAGCTTGGCACAGGGCTACGAGCAGTACTTC. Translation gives CASSLAQGYEQYF.